This T cell receptor (beta chain) was sequenced during a study of T cells after yellow fever vaccination. Background on the study: Fractions of limited cellularity were prepared by means of SMART-Seq v4 Ultra Low Input. Points from the study as a whole: Though weaker, the secondary response peaked faster, on day 5 versus 15. Clones that expanded after primary vaccination mostly reappeared after the booster (roughly 96% CD4, 88% CD8).

Researchers made TCR cDNA using 5'RACE template switching, and this step added a universal primer site and UMIs. TCRdb reprocessed the 5' RACE reads via MiXCR and lists one record per CDR3 protein. Here the sample spans roughly 120,000 distinct CDR3 sequences, under 8% being singletons. This CDR3 has 15 residues. Unmatched junction bases numbered 1, after V lost 1 base and J lost 3 bases. Ten or more counts support this clonotype. What it recognizes is unknown. The receptor comes from a young man who received the YFV17D yellow fever vaccine. Sequences were derived from CD4+ T cells sorted from PBMCs, sampled 9 to 10 days after the first yellow fever vaccination. The V call is TRBV12-3 or TRBV12-4, the J call TRBJ2-1, with 9 bases aligning to TRBD2. The CDR3 spells CASSLGTSDYNEQFF. The CDR3, as DNA: TGTGCCAGCAGTTTAGGGACTAGCGACTACAATGAGCAGTTCTTC.